The next 17 T cell receptor beta chains were all read from a single sample in a study of chemoradiotherapy in HPV16-positive cancers (dated 2022 in TCRdb). Libraries were prepared through the immunoSEQ multiplex PCR assay. Held by TCRdb, this immuneACCESS table contains in-frame sequences only and omits some clones. Under half of the omission traces to an unresolved V gene where checked; the cause of the rest is unknown. The sample table holds about 4,000 clones, of which about four fifths were seen once. Together, the top ten hold 7.5% to 10% of the sample. The sample here was tumor tissue, taken from a patient who underwent chemoradiotherapy. The source of these receptors is a human donor with HPV-associated anogenital cancer.

V gene TRBV7-9 combines with J gene TRBJ2-7; D might be TRBD1 or TRBD2, each matching 6 bases. CDR3 length: 17 amino acids. Trimming took 5 bases from V and 5 from J, leaving 25 bases between them. In germline, CDR1 is SEHNR, CDR2 FQNEAQ (reference sequence). This CDR3 reads CASSPSPWSGAPDEQYF. CDR3 coding DNA: TGTGCCAGCAGCCCGTCCCCTTGGTCGGGGGCGCCTGACGAGCAGTACTTC.

The CDR3 nucleotides are TGTGCCAGCAGTTTATCTCCGGCGGGAGAGGGCAATGAGCAGTTCTTC. This translates into CASSLSPAGEGNEQFF. The chain combines TRBV28 with TRBJ2-1; 7 bases map to TRBD2. Germline CDR1 reads MDHEN; CDR2 reads SYDVKM. The CDR3 is made up of 16 amino acids. Unmatched junction bases numbered 9, after V lost 1 base and J lost 6 bases.

V usage is TRBV7-9 and J usage is TRBJ2-6; D not resolved. In germline, CDR1 is SEHNR, CDR2 FQNEAQ (reference sequence). V lost 3 bases and J lost 4, with 19 bases in between. This CDR3 contains 18 residues. The CDR3 is CASSLWGTLSRGANVLTF. The CDR3 nucleotides read TGTGCCAGCAGCTTGTGGGGTACGCTCTCTCGAGGGGCCAACGTCCTGACTTTC.

This clone was found a few times. The J gene is TRBJ2-1, the V gene TRBV30, with TRBD1 matching over 7 bases. Germline V gives CDR1 GTSNPN, CDR2 SVGIG (reference sequence). V lost 5 bases to trimming and J lost 9 bases; unmatched junction nucleotides: 13. CDR3 size: 14 residues. CDR3 DNA sequence: TGTGCCTGGGGCCGACAGGGTGGTTGGGGTGAGCAGTTCTTC. Residues: CAWGRQGGWGEQFF. Full variable domain (remainder filled in from reference TRBV30 and TRBJ2-1): SQTIHQWPATLVQPVGSPLSLECTVEGTSNPNLYWYRQAAGRGLQLLFYSVGIGQISSEVPQNLSASRPQDRQFILSSKKLLLSDSGFYLCAWGRQGGWGEQFFGPGTRLTVL.

The J gene is TRBJ2-5, the V gene TRBV14; D uncertain. In germline, CDR1 is SGHDN, CDR2 FVKESK. V gave up 4 bases and J gave up 1 base, with 7 bases separating them. This CDR3 spans 13 amino acids. CDR3 protein: CASSLAPQETQYF. The CDR3 bases are TGTGCCAGCAGCCTAGCTCCCCAAGAGACCCAGTACTTC.

The rearrangement uses TRBV11-1 and TRBJ1-4; possibly TRBD1 for D (5 bases). Deletions cut 4 bases from V and 4 bases from J, with 10 bases between. In germline, CDR1 is SGHAT, CDR2 FQDESV (reference sequence). This CDR3 region has 14 residues. The CDR3 is CASSSDTFNEKLFF. The CDR3 DNA reads TGTGCCAGCAGCTCGGACACTTTTAATGAAAAACTGTTTTTT.

CDR3 residues: CASSLTSGRGETQYF. CDR3 bases: TGCGCCAGCAGCTTGACTAGCGGCCGGGGGGAGACCCAGTACTTC. J is TRBJ2-5 and V is TRBV5-1, with 8 positions matching TRBD2. There are 15 residues in the CDR3. The V gene end was trimmed by 1 base and the J gene end by 5 bases; junction bases not matched to a gene: 7. Germline V lookup: CDR1 SGHRS, CDR2 YFSETQ.

V and J are TRBV5-1 and TRBJ2-1; 8 nucleotides agree with TRBD2. From germline, CDR1 is SGHRS and CDR2 YFSETQ. V trimming: 5 bases; J trimming: 5 bases; junction bases outside the gene matches: 9. CDR3 length: 15 amino acids. CDR3 DNA sequence: TGCGCCAGCAGAGCCTCCGGGACTAGACACAATGAGCAGTTCTTC. This encodes CASRASGTRHNEQFF.

The rearrangement links TRBV5-6 to TRBJ1-1; D call uncertain. Trimming pared 0 bases from V and 5 bases from J, leaving 17 bases between. The CDR3 contains 16 residues. The germline CDR1 and CDR2 sequences are SGHDT and YYEEEE. CDR3 in DNA: TGTGCCAGCAGCTTGGGGGGAGGGTTGTTGTCTACTGAAGCTTTCTTT. It specifies CASSLGGGLLSTEAFF.

This chain connects TRBV4-1 to TRBJ2-1, with D possibly matching TRBD1 (6 bases). This CDR3 region has 14 residues. Germline loops: CDR1 MGHRA, CDR2 YSYEKL. V lost 3 bases, J lost 2 bases, and 8 bases lay in between. The CDR3 is CASSHPGAYNEQFF. The CDR3, as DNA: TGCGCCAGCAGCCATCCAGGGGCCTACAATGAGCAGTTCTTC.

The gene calls are TRBV14 and TRBJ2-4, with D perhaps TRBD1 (5 bases). Trimming took 1 base from V and 8 from J, leaving 15 bases between them. From germline, CDR1 is SGHDN and CDR2 FVKESK. The CDR3 contains 15 residues. CDR3 residues: CASSQGVPGYDIQYF. The CDR3 DNA reads as TGTGCCAGCAGCCAAGGAGTCCCAGGGTACGACATTCAGTACTTC. The full variable domain, rest sourced from reference TRBV14 and TRBJ2-4, is EAGVTQFPSHSVIEKGQTVTLRCDPISGHDNLYWYRRVMGKEIKFLLHFVKESKQDESGMPNNRFLAERTGGTYSTLKVQPAELEDSGVYFCASSQGVPGYDIQYFGAGTRLSVL.

The chain recombines TRBV20-1 with TRBJ2-5, with 8 bases matching TRBD2. The CDR3 spans 11 residues. From germline, CDR1 is DFQATT and CDR2 SNEGSKA (reference sequence). J lost 5 bases, V lost 7 bases, and 3 bases had no gene match. The CDR3 loop is CSERGGETQYF. As DNA, the CDR3 is TGCAGTGAACGGGGGGGGGAGACCCAGTACTTC.

In this sample, this clone turned up a few times. The chain links TRBV19 to TRBJ1-1; D is unresolved. Germline V gene lookup returns CDR1 LNHDA and CDR2 SQIVND (reference sequence). V was shortened by 3 bases and J by 1 base, with 9 bases between the two germline ends. The CDR3 runs to 14 residues. CDR3 protein: CASSIIRENTEAFF. The CDR3 nucleotides are TGTGCCAGTAGTATTATCAGAGAGAACACTGAAGCTTTCTTT.

The J gene is TRBJ2-1, the V gene TRBV29-1; the match to TRBD2 covers 10 bases. The CDR3 runs 17 residues. Germline trimming cut 3 bases from V and 6 bases from J; bases unmatched to any gene: 14. The germline CDR1 and CDR2 sequences are SQVTM and ANQGSEA. CDR3 in DNA: TGCAGCGTTGAGAAGTTGGGCAGCGGGAGGGCCCCCAATGAGCAGTTCTTC. It yields the protein CSVEKLGSGRAPNEQFF.

The chain is built from TRBV2 and TRBJ1-4; the D gene is possibly TRBD1 (6 bases). The CDR3 is 15 amino acids. V lost 7 bases and J 0 bases, leaving 12 bases between the germline ends. Looked up from germline, CDR1 is SNHLY and CDR2 is FYNNEI. For the CDR3, the DNA is TGTGCCAGCAATCATAGGACAGCAACTAATGAAAAACTGTTTTTT. As protein: CASNHRTATNEKLFF.

V usage is TRBV12-5 and J usage is TRBJ2-1; TRBD2 might be the D (5 bases). The V gene lost 3 bases and the J gene lost 9 bases, with 9 bases spanning the gap. The CDR3 is 12 residues long. Looked up from germline, CDR1 is LGHNT and CDR2 is FRNRAP. CDR3 nucleotide sequence: TGTGCTAGTGGTTTCCCAGGAGGTGAGCAGTTCTTC. Translated, it gives CASGFPGGEQFF.

The genes are TRBV7-3 and TRBJ2-3; 7 positions agree with TRBD2. The CDR3 totals 15 residues. Germline loops: CDR1 SGHTA, CDR2 FQGTGA. Unmatched junction bases numbered 2, after V lost 1 base and J lost 1 base. CDR3 sequence (DNA): TGTGCCAGCAGCTTAATGGGGGGGGGCACAGATACGCAGTATTTT. Residues: CASSLMGGGTDTQYF.